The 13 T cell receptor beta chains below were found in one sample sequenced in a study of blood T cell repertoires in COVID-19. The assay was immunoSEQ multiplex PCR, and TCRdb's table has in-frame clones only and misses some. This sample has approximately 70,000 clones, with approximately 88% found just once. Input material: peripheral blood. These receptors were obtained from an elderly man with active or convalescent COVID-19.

The CDR3 nucleotides read TGTGCCAGCAGCATCCACAGGGAAAATTCACCCCTCCACTTT. Amino acids: CASSIHRENSPLHF. J is TRBJ1-6 and V is TRBV11-3; D possibly corresponds to TRBD1 (6 bases). The CDR3 is made up of 14 amino acids. The V and J ends lost 5 bases and 7 bases respectively, with 12 bases between them. Germline-derived CDR1 and CDR2 are SGHNT and YENEEA.

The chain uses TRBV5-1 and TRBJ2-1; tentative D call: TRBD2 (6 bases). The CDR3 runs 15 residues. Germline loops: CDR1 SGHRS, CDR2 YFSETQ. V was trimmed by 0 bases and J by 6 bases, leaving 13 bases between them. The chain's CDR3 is CASSLGGGVGNEQFF. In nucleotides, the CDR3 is TGCGCCAGCAGCTTGGGTGGAGGGGTCGGCAATGAGCAGTTCTTC.

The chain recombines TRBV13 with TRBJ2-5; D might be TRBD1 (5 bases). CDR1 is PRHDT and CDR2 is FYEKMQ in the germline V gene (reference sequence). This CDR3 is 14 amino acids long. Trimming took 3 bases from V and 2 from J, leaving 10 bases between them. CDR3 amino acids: CASSFRGLQETQYF. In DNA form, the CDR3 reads TGTGCCAGCAGCTTTAGGGGCCTACAAGAGACCCAGTACTTC. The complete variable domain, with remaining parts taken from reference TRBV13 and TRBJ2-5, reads AAGVIQSPRHLIKEKRETATLKCYPIPRHDTVYWYQQGPGQDPQFLISFYEKMQSDKGSIPDRFSAQQFSDYHSELNMSSLELGDSALYFCASSFRGLQETQYFGPGTRLLVL.

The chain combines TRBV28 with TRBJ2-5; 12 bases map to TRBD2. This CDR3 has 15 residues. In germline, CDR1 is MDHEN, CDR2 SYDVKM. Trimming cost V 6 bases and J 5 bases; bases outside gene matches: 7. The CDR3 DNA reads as TGTGCCAGCAGCACCGGACTAGCGGGATTTGAGACCCAGTACTTC. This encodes CASSTGLAGFETQYF.

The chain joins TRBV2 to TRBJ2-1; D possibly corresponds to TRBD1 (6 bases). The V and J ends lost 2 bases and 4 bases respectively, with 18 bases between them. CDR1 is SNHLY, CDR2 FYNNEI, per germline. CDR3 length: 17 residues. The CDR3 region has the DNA TGTGCCAGCAGTGAATGGACAGCCAGGGATGGTTACAATGAGCAGTTCTTC. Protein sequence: CASSEWTARDGYNEQFF.

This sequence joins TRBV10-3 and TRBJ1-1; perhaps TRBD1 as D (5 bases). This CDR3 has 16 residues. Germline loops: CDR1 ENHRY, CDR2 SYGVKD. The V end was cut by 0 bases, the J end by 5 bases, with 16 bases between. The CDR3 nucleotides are TGTGCCATCAGTGAGTCGGGGAGGGGACCGGTTACTGAAGCTTTCTTT. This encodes CAISESGRGPVTEAFF.

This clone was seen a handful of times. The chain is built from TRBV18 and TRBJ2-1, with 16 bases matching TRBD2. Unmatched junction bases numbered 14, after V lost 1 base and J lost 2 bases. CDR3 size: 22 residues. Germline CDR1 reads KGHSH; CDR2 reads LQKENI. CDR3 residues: CASSPLSGKPGLAGGPYNEQFF. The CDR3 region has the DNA TGTGCCAGCTCACCACTTTCCGGGAAACCGGGACTAGCGGGAGGGCCCTACAATGAGCAGTTCTTC.

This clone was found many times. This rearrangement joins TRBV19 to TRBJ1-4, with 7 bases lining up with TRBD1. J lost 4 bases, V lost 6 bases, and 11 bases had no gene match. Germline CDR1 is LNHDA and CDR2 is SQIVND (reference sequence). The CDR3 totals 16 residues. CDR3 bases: TGTGCCAGTAGCCTACAACAGGGGCGGAGTAATGAAAAACTGTTTTTT. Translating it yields CASSLQQGRSNEKLFF.

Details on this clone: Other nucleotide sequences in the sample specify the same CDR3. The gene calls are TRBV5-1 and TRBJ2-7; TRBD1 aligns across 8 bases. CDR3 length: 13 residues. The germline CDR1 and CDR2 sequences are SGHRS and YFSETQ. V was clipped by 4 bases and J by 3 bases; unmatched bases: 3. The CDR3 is CASSLTGDYEQYF. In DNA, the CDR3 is TGCGCCAGCAGCCTGACAGGGGACTACGAGCAGTACTTC.

The CDR3 DNA sequence: TGCAGCGTTGAAGCCCTCGCTGAAGCTTTCTTT. This gives the protein CSVEALAEAFF. The V gene is TRBV29-1, the J gene TRBJ1-1; D unclear. The CDR3 length is 11 residues. Looked up from germline, CDR1 is SQVTM and CDR2 is ANQGSEA. Trimming removed 1 base at V and 6 bases at J, with 6 bases between. Based on the CDR3 plus reference TRBV29-1 and TRBJ1-1, the full variable domain is SAVISQKPSRDICQRGTSLTIQCQVDSQVTMMFWYRQQPGQSLTLIATANQGSEATYESGFVIDKFPISRPNLTFSTLTVSNMSPEDSSIYLCSVEALAEAFFGQGTRLTVV.

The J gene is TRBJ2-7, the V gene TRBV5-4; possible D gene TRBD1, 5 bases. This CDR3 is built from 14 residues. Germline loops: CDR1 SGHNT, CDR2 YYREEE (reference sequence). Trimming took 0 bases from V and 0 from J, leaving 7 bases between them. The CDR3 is CASSLVGDSYEQYF. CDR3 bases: TGTGCCAGCAGCTTGGTAGGGGACTCCTACGAGCAGTACTTC.

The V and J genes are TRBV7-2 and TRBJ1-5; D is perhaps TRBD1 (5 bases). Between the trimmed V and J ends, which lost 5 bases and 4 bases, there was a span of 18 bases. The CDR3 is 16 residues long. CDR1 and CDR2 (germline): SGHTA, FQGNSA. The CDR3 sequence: CASSAGGGRRNQPQHF. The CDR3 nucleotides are TGTGCCAGCAGCGCCGGCGGGGGAAGGCGGAATCAGCCCCAGCATTTT. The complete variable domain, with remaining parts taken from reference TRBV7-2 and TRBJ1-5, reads GAGVSQSPSNKVTEKGKDVELRCDPISGHTALYWYRQSLGQGLEFLIYFQGNSAPDKSGLPSDRFSAERTGGSVSTLTIQRTQQEDSAVYLCASSAGGGRRNQPQHFGDGTRLSIL.

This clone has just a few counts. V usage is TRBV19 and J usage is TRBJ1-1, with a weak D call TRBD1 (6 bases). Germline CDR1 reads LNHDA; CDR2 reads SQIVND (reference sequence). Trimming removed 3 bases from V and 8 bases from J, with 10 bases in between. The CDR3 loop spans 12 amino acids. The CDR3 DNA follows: TGTGCCAGTAGTATTCGCGGGGGCGAAGCTTTCTTT. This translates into CASSIRGGEAFF.